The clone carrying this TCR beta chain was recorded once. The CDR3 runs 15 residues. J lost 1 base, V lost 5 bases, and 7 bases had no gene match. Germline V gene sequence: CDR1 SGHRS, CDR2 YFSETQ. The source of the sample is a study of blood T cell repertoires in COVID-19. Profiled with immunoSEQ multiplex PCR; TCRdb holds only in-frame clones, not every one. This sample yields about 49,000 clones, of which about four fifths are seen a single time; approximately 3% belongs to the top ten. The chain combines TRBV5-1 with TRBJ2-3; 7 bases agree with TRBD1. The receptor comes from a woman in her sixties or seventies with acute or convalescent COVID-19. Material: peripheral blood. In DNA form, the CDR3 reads TGCGCCAGCAGTTTGACAGGGTTAGGCACAGATACGCAGTATTTT. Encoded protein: CASSLTGLGTDTQYF.